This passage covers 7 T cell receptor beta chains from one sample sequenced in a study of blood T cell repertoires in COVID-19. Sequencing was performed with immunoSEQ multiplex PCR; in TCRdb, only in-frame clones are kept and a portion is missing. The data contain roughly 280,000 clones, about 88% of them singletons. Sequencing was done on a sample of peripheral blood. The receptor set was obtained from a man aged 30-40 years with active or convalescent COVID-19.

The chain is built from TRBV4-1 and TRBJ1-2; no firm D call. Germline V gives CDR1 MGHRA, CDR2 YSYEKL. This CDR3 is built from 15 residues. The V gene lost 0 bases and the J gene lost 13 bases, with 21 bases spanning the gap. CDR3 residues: CASSQDLGASVAPTF. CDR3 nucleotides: TGCGCCAGCAGCCAAGATTTAGGAGCCAGCGTGGCGCCCACCTTC.

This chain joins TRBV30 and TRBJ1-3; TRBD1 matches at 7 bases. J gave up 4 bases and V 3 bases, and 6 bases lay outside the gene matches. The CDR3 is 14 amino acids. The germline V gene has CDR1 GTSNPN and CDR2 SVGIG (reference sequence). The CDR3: CAWRNLDRGNTIYF. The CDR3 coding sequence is TGTGCCTGGAGAAACCTGGACAGGGGAAACACCATATATTTT.

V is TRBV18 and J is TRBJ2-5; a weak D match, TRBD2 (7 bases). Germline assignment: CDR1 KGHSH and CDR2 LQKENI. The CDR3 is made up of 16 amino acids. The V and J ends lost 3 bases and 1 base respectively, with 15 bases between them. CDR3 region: CASSPRGASPQETQYF. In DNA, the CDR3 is TGTGCCAGCTCACCTCGGGGGGCAAGCCCCCAAGAGACCCAGTACTTC.

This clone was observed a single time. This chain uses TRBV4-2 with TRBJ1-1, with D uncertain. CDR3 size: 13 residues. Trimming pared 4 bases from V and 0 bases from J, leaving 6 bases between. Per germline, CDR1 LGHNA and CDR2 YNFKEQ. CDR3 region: CASSRVMNTEAFF. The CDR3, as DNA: TGTGCCAGCAGCCGAGTTATGAACACTGAAGCTTTCTTT.

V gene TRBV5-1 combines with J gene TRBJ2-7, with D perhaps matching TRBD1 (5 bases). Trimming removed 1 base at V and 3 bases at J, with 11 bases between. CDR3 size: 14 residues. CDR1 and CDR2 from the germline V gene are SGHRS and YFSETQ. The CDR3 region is CASSLTGEHYEQYF. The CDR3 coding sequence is TGCGCCAGCAGCTTGACAGGAGAGCACTACGAGCAGTACTTC.

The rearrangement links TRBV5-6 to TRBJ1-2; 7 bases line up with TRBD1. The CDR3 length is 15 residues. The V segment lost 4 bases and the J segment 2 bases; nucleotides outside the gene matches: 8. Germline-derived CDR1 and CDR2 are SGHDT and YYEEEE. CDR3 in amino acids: CASSPDRALNYGYTF. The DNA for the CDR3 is TGTGCCAGCAGCCCTGACAGGGCTCTAAACTATGGCTACACCTTC.

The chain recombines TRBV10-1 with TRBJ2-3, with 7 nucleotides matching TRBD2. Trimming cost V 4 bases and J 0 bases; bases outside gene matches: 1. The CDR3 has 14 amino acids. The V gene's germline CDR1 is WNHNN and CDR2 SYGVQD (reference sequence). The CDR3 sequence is CASSASGSTDTQYF. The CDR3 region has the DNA TGCGCCAGCAGTGCTAGCGGCAGCACAGATACGCAGTATTTT.